This entry describes one T cell receptor beta chain. Its cognate antigen is unknown. An end of the junction differs from the germline gene, which may be a read error. From around 500 ng of total RNA, TCR beta-specific cDNA was reverse-transcribed using a constant-region primer. Generation of the TCR beta libraries relied on three nested multiplex PCR rounds using slightly modified ARM-PCR. The first two PCR rounds used TRBV1-TRBV30 forward primers with a C-beta reverse primer, roughly 10 cycles each. TCRdb processed the multiplex PCR reads anew with MiXCR; each CDR3 protein has one entry. The repertoire holds about 74,000 distinct CDR3 sequences, with roughly three quarters as singletons. This sample stems from a study of tumor-infiltrating lymphocytes in primary liver carcinoma. Study-level results: When set against blood, tumors had a significantly higher top-250-clone fraction (p = 0.039). Less overlap was seen in tumor-adjacent and tumor-blood pairs than in tumor region pairs.

The approximately 17-32 mg bulk tissue piece was not sorted before simultaneous RNA and DNA extraction. There were five separate regions sampled from each tumor. In every tumor sample, viable tumor cells made up over 90%. This CDR3 is 14 amino acids long. What was sequenced was liver tumor tissue from sampling region 4. Specified subset: tumor region T4, right-lateral pole. This rearrangement joins TRBV12-3 or TRBV12-4 to TRBJ2-7; D might be TRBD1 or TRBD2, each matching 5 bases. This TCR derives from a man aged 40-55 years with primary liver carcinoma and hepatitis B virus infection. DNA of the CDR3: TGTGTCAGCAGCCTTATCGGGACCTCCTACGAGCAGTACTTC. This translates into CVSSLIGTSYEQYF.